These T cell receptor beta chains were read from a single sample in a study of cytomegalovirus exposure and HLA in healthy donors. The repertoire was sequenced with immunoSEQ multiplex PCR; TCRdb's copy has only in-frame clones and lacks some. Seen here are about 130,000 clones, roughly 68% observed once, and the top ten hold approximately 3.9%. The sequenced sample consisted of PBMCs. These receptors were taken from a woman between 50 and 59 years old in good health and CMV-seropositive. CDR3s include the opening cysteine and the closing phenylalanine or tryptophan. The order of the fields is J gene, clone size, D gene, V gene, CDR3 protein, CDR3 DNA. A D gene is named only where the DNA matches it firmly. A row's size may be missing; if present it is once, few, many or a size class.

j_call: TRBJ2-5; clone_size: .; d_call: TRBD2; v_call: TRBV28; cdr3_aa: CASSLLAGVNQETQYF; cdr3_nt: TGTGCCAGCAGTCTCCTAGCGGGGGTGAACCAAGAGACCCAGTACTTC
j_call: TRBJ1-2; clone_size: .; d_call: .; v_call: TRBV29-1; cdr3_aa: CSGAGDEYGYTF; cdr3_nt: TGCAGCGGTGCAGGGGACGAATATGGCTACACCTTC
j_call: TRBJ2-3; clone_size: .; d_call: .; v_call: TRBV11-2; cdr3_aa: CASSPQDTQYF; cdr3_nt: TGTGCCAGCAGCCCGCAGGATACGCAGTATTTT
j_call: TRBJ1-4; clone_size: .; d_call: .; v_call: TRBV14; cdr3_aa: CASSPSGGGNGEKLFF; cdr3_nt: TGTGCCAGCAGCCCCTCGGGCGGGGGCAATGGTGAAAAACTGTTTTTT
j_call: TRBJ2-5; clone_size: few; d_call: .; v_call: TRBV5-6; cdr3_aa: CASSASLFGQETQYF; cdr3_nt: TGTGCCAGCAGCGCTAGCTTGTTCGGACAAGAGACCCAGTACTTC
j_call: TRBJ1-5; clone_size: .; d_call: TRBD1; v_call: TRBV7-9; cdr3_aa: CASSLGTGNQPQHF; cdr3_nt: TGTGCCAGCAGCTTGGGGACAGGAAATCAGCCCCAGCATTTT
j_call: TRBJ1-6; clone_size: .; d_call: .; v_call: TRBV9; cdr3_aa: CASSVAGWANSPLHF; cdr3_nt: TGTGCCAGCAGCGTAGCTGGGTGGGCGAATTCACCCCTCCACTTT
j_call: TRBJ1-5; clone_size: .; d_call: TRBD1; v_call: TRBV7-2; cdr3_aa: CASSPDRGQPQHF; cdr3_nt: TGTGCCAGCAGCCCGGACAGGGGTCAGCCCCAGCATTTT
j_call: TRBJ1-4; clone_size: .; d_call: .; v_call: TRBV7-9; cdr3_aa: CASSPWQGGSEKLFF; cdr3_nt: TGTGCCAGCAGCCCCTGGCAGGGTGGAAGTGAAAAACTGTTTTTT
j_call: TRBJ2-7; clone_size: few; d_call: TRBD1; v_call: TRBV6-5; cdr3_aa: CASSYGGQGSYEQYF; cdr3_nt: TGTGCCAGCAGTTACGGAGGACAGGGTTCCTACGAGCAGTACTTC
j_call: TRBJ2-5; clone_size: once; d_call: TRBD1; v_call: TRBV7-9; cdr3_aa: CASSHSLDRWQETQYF; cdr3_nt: TGTGCCAGCAGCCATAGTTTGGACAGGTGGCAAGAGACCCAGTACTTC
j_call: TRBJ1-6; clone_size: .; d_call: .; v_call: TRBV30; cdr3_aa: CACQLGFGGNSPLHF; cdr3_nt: TGTGCCTGCCAACTAGGATTTGGAGGAAATTCACCCCTCCACTTT
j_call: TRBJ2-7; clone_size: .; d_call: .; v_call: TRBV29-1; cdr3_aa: CSFRGTAYEQYF; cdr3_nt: TGCAGCTTCCGCGGAACGGCTTACGAGCAGTACTTC
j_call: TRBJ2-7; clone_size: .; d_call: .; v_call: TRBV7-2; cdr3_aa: CASSSTSSVAEQYF; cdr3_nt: TGTGCCAGCAGCTCGACTAGTTCTGTAGCCGAGCAGTACTTC
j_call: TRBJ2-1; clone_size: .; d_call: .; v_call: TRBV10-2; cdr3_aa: CASSEEYNEQFF; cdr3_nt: TGCGCCAGCAGTGAGGAGTACAATGAGCAGTTCTTC
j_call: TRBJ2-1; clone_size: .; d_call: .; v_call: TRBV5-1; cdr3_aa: CASSLNNEQFF; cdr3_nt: TGCGCCAGCAGCCTTAACAATGAGCAGTTCTTC
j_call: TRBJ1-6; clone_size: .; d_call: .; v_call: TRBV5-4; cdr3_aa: CASSLGQANSPLHF; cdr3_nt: TGTGCCAGCAGCTTGGGACAGGCCAATTCACCCCTCCACTTT
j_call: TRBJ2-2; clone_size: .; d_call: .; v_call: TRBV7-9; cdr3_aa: CASSLPLGNTGELFF; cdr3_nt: TGTGCCAGCAGCTTACCACTAGGGAACACCGGGGAGCTGTTTTTT
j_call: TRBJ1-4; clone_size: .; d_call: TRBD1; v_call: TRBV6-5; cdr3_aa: CASSGSDRGNEKLFF; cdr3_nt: TGTGCCAGCAGTGGATCAGACAGGGGAAATGAAAAACTGTTTTTT
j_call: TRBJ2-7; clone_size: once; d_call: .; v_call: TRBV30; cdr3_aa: CAWSQVYEQYF; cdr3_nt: TGTGCCTGGAGTCAGGTCTACGAGCAGTACTTC
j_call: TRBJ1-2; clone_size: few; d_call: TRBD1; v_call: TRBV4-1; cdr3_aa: CASSQVTGPSGYTF; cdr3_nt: TGCGCCAGCAGCCAGGTGACAGGGCCTTCTGGCTACACCTTC
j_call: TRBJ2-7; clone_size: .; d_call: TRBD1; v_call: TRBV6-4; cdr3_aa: CASSRDRWDHEQYF; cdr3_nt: TGTGCCAGCAGTAGGGACAGGTGGGACCACGAGCAGTACTTC
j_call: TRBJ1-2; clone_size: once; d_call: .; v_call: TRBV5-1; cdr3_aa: CASSLGQEHGYTF; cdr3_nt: TGCGCCAGCAGCTTGGGGCAGGAACATGGCTACACCTTC
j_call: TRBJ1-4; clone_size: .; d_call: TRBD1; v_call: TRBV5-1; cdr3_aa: CASSGTVGNEKLFF; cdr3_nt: TGCGCCAGCAGCGGGACAGTCGGTAATGAAAAACTGTTTTTT
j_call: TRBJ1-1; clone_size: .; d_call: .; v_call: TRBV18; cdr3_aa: CASSSLAIETEAFF; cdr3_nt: TGTGCCAGCTCATCACTCGCGATAGAAACTGAAGCTTTCTTT
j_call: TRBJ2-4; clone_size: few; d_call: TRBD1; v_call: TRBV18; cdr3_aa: CASSPLSGTATKNIQYF; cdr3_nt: TGTGCCAGCTCACCGCTATCCGGGACAGCAACCAAAAACATTCAGTACTTC
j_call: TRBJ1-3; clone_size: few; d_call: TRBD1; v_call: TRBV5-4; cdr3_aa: CASSPGQGAKGNTIYF; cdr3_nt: TGTGCCAGCAGCCCTGGACAGGGGGCTAAAGGAAACACCATATATTTT
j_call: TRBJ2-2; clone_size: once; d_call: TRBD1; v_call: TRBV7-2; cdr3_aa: CASSFGDRVNTGELFF; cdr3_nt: TGTGCCAGCAGCTTTGGGGACAGGGTTAACACCGGGGAGCTGTTTTTT
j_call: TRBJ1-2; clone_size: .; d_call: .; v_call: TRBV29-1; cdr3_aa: CSVGRGSYGYTF; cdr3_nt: TGCAGCGTTGGACGGGGGTCCTATGGCTACACCTTC
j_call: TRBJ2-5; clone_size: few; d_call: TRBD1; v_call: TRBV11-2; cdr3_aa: CASSLGQGKETQYF; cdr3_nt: TGTGCCAGCAGCTTGGGACAGGGGAAAGAGACCCAGTACTTC
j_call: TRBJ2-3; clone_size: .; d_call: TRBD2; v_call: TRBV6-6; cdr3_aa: CASSYSLAGGDTQYF; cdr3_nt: TGTGCCAGCAGTTATAGTCTAGCGGGAGGAGATACGCAGTATTTT
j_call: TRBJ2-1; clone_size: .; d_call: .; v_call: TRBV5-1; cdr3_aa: CASSPGTNEQFF; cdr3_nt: TGCGCCAGCAGCCCCGGGACAAATGAGCAGTTCTTC
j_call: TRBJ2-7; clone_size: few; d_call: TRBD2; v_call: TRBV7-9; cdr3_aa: CSSSHQTGLAFYEQYF; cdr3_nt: TGTTCCAGCAGTCACCAAACGGGACTAGCCTTCTACGAGCAGTACTTC
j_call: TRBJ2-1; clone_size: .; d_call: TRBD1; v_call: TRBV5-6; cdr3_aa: CASSLRGGRVYNEQFF; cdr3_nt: TGTGCCAGCAGCTTACGAGGGGGCAGGGTTTACAATGAGCAGTTCTTC
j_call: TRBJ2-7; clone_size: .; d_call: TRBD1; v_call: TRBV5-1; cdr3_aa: CASSRQGEVYEQYF; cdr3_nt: TGCGCCAGCTCAAGACAGGGGGAAGTCTACGAGCAGTACTTC
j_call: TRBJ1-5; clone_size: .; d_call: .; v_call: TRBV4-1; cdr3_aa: CASSQVIAGLSNQPQHF; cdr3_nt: TGCGCCAGCAGCCAGGTAATAGCGGGGCTTAGCAATCAGCCCCAGCATTTT
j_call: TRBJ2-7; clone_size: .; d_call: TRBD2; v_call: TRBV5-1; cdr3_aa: CASSLTTSGGAHYEQYF; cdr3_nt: TGCGCCAGCAGCTTGACTACTAGCGGGGGGGCCCACTACGAGCAGTACTTC